The T cell receptor beta chain described here comes from a study of control samples from healthy donors and cancer patients. Data came from immunoSEQ multiplex PCR; TCRdb stores just in-frame clones and leaves some out. This table has 40,000 to 50,000 clones, around 94% appearing once. The CDR3 covers 15 residues. Germline values: CDR1 SGHNT, CDR2 YENEEA. Trimming removed 5 bases from V and 6 bases from J, with 16 bases in between. Sequencing was performed on blood. The V gene is TRBV11-3, the J gene TRBJ2-2; D is perhaps TRBD1 (5 bases). The receptor comes from a man aged 55 to 69 in good health. The CDR3 DNA reads TGTGCCAGCAGCCCCCGGAAGGGGAAGGCCGGGGAGCTGTTTTTT. Its translation: CASSPRKGKAGELFF.